The 31 T cell receptor beta chains below come from one sample, sequenced in a study of identical twins. TCRdb independently ran MiXCR on the 5' RACE reads; one entry per CDR3 protein. This sample has some 500,000 distinct CDR3 sequences, with approximately 14% found just once. The data also belong to a second study, concerning yellow fever vaccine responses in identical twins.

The specimen sequenced was CD4+ T cells sorted from blood. The receptors stem from a woman aged 18-35 years in good health.

This clonotype was recorded at least ten times. This chain connects TRBV7-2 to TRBJ2-7; 8 nucleotides agree with TRBD2. The CDR3 is 15 residues long. Germline V gene lookup returns CDR1 SGHTA and CDR2 FQGNSA. V dropped 3 bases and J dropped 0; count of bases not matched to a gene: 4. CDR3 region: CASSFTSGTSYEQYF. In DNA form, the CDR3 reads TGTGCCAGCAGCTTCACTAGCGGAACCTCCTACGAGCAGTACTTC.

This chain uses TRBV10-3 with TRBJ2-7; no definite D call. The germline CDR1 and CDR2 sequences are ENHRY and SYGVKD. The CDR3 length is 13 residues. V shed 2 bases and J shed 2 bases, with 7 bases lying between them. In nucleotides, the CDR3 is TGTGCCATCAGTGAGGTCGCCGCCTACGAGCAGTACTTC. Its translation is CAISEVAAYEQYF.

This clonotype was seen many times. This chain connects TRBV6-2 or TRBV6-3 to TRBJ2-1; no firm D call. CDR3 length: 15 amino acids. The V gene's germline CDR1 is MNHEY and CDR2 SVGEGT. Deletions cut 0 bases from V and 4 bases from J, with 10 bases between. CDR3 region: CASSYSNRPYNEQFF. As DNA, the CDR3 is TGTGCCAGCAGTTACTCGAACCGCCCTTACAATGAGCAGTTCTTC.

CDR3 residues: CASSHTQGYEQYF. The CDR3, as DNA: TGTGCCAGCAGCCACACCCAGGGCTACGAGCAGTACTTC. The chain combines TRBV7-9 with TRBJ2-7, with D possibly being TRBD1 (5 bases). Trimming removed 5 bases from V and 3 bases from J, with 11 bases in between. Germline V CDR1 and CDR2: SEHNR, FQNEAQ (reference sequence). This CDR3 is 13 amino acids long.

In its sample, this clonotype was seen many times. V is TRBV25-1 and J is TRBJ2-2; D remains ambiguous. The CDR3 is 17 amino acids. Trimming shortened V by 6 bases and J by 1 base, and 18 bases separated the two germline ends. Germline loops: CDR1 MGHDK, CDR2 SYGVNS. The CDR3 loop is CASSPNHPGRNTGELFF. The CDR3 nucleotides read TGTGCCAGCAGCCCAAATCACCCGGGTCGGAACACCGGGGAGCTGTTTTTT.

This chain uses TRBV2 with TRBJ2-7; 7 bases fit TRBD1. The germline V gene has CDR1 SNHLY and CDR2 FYNNEI. The CDR3 loop spans 15 amino acids. With 6 bases clipped from V and 1 base from J, the junction kept 9 bases outside the gene matches. CDR3 residues: CASRVRQGYSYEQYF. Here the CDR3 DNA reads TGTGCCAGCAGGGTTAGACAGGGATATTCCTACGAGCAGTACTTC.

In this sample, this clonotype turned up many times. This sequence joins TRBV29-1 and TRBJ2-3; unclear D gene. This CDR3 is 15 amino acids long. The V end was cut by 4 bases, the J end by 0 bases, with 14 bases between. The germline CDR1 and CDR2 sequences are SQVTM and ANQGSEA. In nucleotides, the CDR3 is TGCAGCGTTGGGATGTTTACATCTAGCACAGATACGCAGTATTTT. Encoded protein: CSVGMFTSSTDTQYF.

The V call is TRBV11-2, the J call TRBJ2-7, with D unclear. CDR1 SGHAT and CDR2 FQNNGV come from the germline V gene. The germline V and J ends were trimmed by 1 base and 0 bases, with 10 bases remaining between them. CDR3 size: 15 residues. The CDR3 coding sequence is TGTGCCAGCAGCTTAGGATTAAGCCTCTCCTACGAGCAGTACTTC. It codes for CASSLGLSLSYEQYF.

Only a few counts were recorded for this clonotype. CDR3 amino acids: CASSRTGQPDTQYF. The CDR3 bases are TGCGCCAGCAGCAGGACAGGGCAGCCAGATACGCAGTATTTT. The V call is TRBV5-1, the J call TRBJ2-3; 8 bases are a match to TRBD1. The CDR3 has 14 residues. CDR1 and CDR2 (germline): SGHRS, YFSETQ. V shed 4 bases and J 4 bases; nucleotides not matched to a gene: 5.

A few counts support this clonotype. This chain links TRBV24-1 with TRBJ2-1; 7 bases fit TRBD2. Unmatched junction bases numbered 13, after V lost 4 bases and J lost 5 bases. The CDR3 spans 17 residues. The V gene's germline CDR1 is KGHDR and CDR2 SFDVKD. Here the CDR3 reads CATSDYPGGGIHNEQFF. As DNA, the CDR3 is TGTGCCACCAGTGACTACCCCGGCGGGGGAATCCACAATGAGCAGTTCTTC.

The V call is TRBV6-5, the J call TRBJ2-2; tentatively, D is TRBD2 (6 bases). This CDR3 has 16 residues. V was clipped by 2 bases and J by 4 bases, with 14 bases between them. Germline V gives CDR1 MNHEY, CDR2 SVGAGI. CDR3 nucleotide sequence: TGTGCCAGCAGTTACGAGACTAGATCCCCCACCGGGGAGCTGTTTTTT. This gives the protein CASSYETRSPTGELFF.

This clonotype was counted between two and nine times. V and J are TRBV2 and TRBJ2-7, with 9 bases identical to TRBD1. This CDR3 has 14 residues. The trim removed 8 bases at V and 6 bases at J, leaving 11 bases unmatched. The germline CDR1 and CDR2 sequences are SNHLY and FYNNEI. Here the CDR3 DNA reads TGTGCCAGCGGCCCGGGACAGGGTCGAGGCGAGCAGTACTTC. It translates to CASGPGQGRGEQYF.

The chain links TRBV2 to TRBJ2-5; a weak D match, TRBD1 (6 bases). Germline V gene sequence: CDR1 SNHLY, CDR2 FYNNEI. This CDR3 is 12 amino acids long. Trimming left V 9 bases short and J 5 bases short, with 13 bases between. The CDR3 region has the DNA TGTGCCAGTCACAGGGTCGGGGAGACCCAGTACTTC. This gives the protein CASHRVGETQYF.

The gene calls are TRBV4-2 and TRBJ1-2; possibly TRBD1 for D (5 bases). This CDR3 has 12 residues. V lost 2 bases to trimming and J lost 6 bases, with 7 bases between them. Looked up from germline, CDR1 is LGHNA and CDR2 is YNFKEQ. The DNA of the CDR3 is TGTGCCAGCAGCCAAAGACAGAATGGCTACACCTTC. It translates to CASSQRQNGYTF.

This clonotype was seen a few times. The V gene is TRBV20-1, the J gene TRBJ2-5; tentatively, D is TRBD1 (6 bases). V was cut by 6 bases and J by 1 base, with 9 bases left in between. This CDR3 is built from 12 residues. Per the germline V gene, CDR1 is DFQATT and CDR2 is SNEGSKA (reference sequence). CDR3 amino acids: CSAKDSQETQYF. Here the CDR3 DNA reads TGCAGTGCCAAGGACAGCCAAGAGACCCAGTACTTC.

In this sample, this clonotype turned up a few times. The chain joins TRBV7-9 to TRBJ2-3; D gene uncertain. The CDR3 consists of 14 residues. Per the germline V gene, CDR1 is SEHNR and CDR2 is FQNEAQ (reference sequence). Trimming took 4 bases from V and 2 from J, leaving 10 bases between them. The chain's CDR3 is CASSSDGPTDTQYF. CDR3 nucleotides: TGTGCCAGCAGCTCCGACGGCCCCACAGATACGCAGTATTTT.

This clonotype was observed many times. The CDR3 DNA is TGTGCCAGCAGCCAAGGCCAAACAGGGCATGGCTACACCTTC. Translated: CASSQGQTGHGYTF. V gene TRBV3-1 combines with J gene TRBJ1-2, with D tentatively TRBD1 (6 bases). Trimming stripped 1 base from V and 6 bases from J, with 12 bases between. This CDR3 region has 14 residues. Germline values: CDR1 LGHDT, CDR2 YNNKEL (reference sequence).

This clonotype was found once. This rearrangement joins TRBV15 to TRBJ2-2; a possible D gene is TRBD2 (6 bases). CDR1 is LNHNV, CDR2 YYDKDF, per germline (reference sequence). The CDR3 totals 17 residues. The V and J ends lost 0 bases and 4 bases respectively, with 15 bases between them. The DNA for the CDR3 is TGTGCCACCAGCAGAGATCCGCCCGGGGGTGTCACCGGGGAGCTGTTTTTT. It translates to CATSRDPPGGVTGELFF.

The chain links TRBV5-1 to TRBJ1-1, with a tentative D call TRBD1 (5 bases). CDR1 SGHRS and CDR2 YFSETQ come from the germline V gene. The germline V and J ends were trimmed by 0 bases and 4 bases, with 10 bases remaining between them. This CDR3 comprises 14 residues. DNA for the CDR3: TGCGCCAGCAGCTTGGACCGGGGGGGCACTGAAGCTTTCTTT. It translates to CASSLDRGGTEAFF.

This clonotype came up a few times. One end of the junction does not line up with germline, which may come from a read error. The J gene is TRBJ2-1, the V gene TRBV18; tentatively, D is TRBD2 (6 bases). Germline CDR1 KGHSH, CDR2 LQKENI. The CDR3 is 12 amino acids. DNA for the CDR3: TGTGCCAGCTCCCCACTAAAGGAGGAGGGGTTCTTC. Amino acids: CASSPLKEEGFF.

This clonotype has more than one count but fewer than ten. CDR3 region: CASSSRDIGKNIQYF. The CDR3, as DNA: TGTGCCAGCAGCTCCCGGGACATAGGCAAAAACATTCAGTACTTC. The chain joins TRBV5-8 to TRBJ2-4; D possibly corresponds to TRBD1 (6 bases). The ends were cut back, 3 bases at V and 3 bases at J, with 13 bases in the middle. Germline V gives CDR1 SGHTS, CDR2 YDEGEE. The CDR3 extends over 15 amino acids.

V and J are TRBV27 and TRBJ2-1; D remains ambiguous. V lost 6 bases to trimming and J lost 5 bases, with 14 bases between them. There are 14 residues in the CDR3. From germline, CDR1 is MNHEY and CDR2 SMNVEV (reference sequence). The CDR3 DNA sequence: TGTGCCAGCAGCACTCACCGGGCGGACAATGAGCAGTTCTTC. As protein: CASSTHRADNEQFF.

This clonotype has only a few counts. The chain has TRBV6-2 or TRBV6-3 and TRBJ2-6, with 9 bases identical to TRBD2. The V gene's germline CDR1 is MNHEY and CDR2 SVGEGT. CDR3 length equals 19 residues. With 2 bases clipped from V and 0 bases from J, the junction kept 8 bases outside the gene matches. Written as DNA, the CDR3 is TGTGCCAGCAGTTACCGAGCTAGCGGGATTTACTCTGGGGCCAACGTCCTGACTTTC. Amino acids: CASSYRASGIYSGANVLTF.

The chain carries TRBV24-1 and TRBJ2-1; 9 nucleotides agree with TRBD2. Germline V gene lookup returns CDR1 KGHDR and CDR2 SFDVKD. Trimming cost V 0 bases and J 7 bases; bases outside gene matches: 15. The CDR3 has 19 amino acids. CDR3 DNA sequence: TGTGCCACCAGTGATTTGGGAAGGACTAGCGTGAGTGAACAAAATGAGCAGTTCTTC. Translation gives CATSDLGRTSVSEQNEQFF.

This clonotype was picked up a small number of times. The rearrangement links TRBV12-3 or TRBV12-4 to TRBJ1-3; TRBD1 might be the D (6 bases). V was cut by 2 bases and J by 0 bases, with 11 bases left in between. The CDR3 is 16 residues long. CDR3 sequence: CASSLLGHRSGNTIYF. In nucleotides, the CDR3 is TGTGCCAGCAGTTTATTGGGACACCGCTCTGGAAACACCATATATTTT.

This clonotype was detected a few times. V and J are TRBV6-2 or TRBV6-3 and TRBJ1-5, with TRBD1 identical over 7 bases. Germline CDR1 reads MNHEY; CDR2 reads SVGEGT. With V trimmed by 0 bases and J by 3 bases, 5 bases remained unmatched. The CDR3 runs 16 residues. CDR3 loop: CASSYSPGQDNQPQHF. The CDR3 bases are TGTGCCAGCAGTTACTCCCCCGGACAGGACAATCAGCCCCAGCATTTT.

This clonotype was counted a few times. V usage is TRBV4-2 and J usage is TRBJ2-7; the D is unclear. V lost 0 bases to trimming and J lost 0 bases, with 12 bases between them. The CDR3 spans 16 residues. CDR1 is LGHNA, CDR2 YNFKEQ, per germline. The CDR3 DNA reads as TGTGCCAGCAGCCAAGAGATAGGTGGCAACTCCTACGAGCAGTACTTC. The encoded protein is CASSQEIGGNSYEQYF.

In its sample, this clonotype was seen many times. V usage is TRBV12-3 or TRBV12-4 and J usage is TRBJ2-2; D not resolved. V was clipped by 3 bases and J by 7 bases, with 15 bases between them. The CDR3 runs 15 residues. CDR3 protein: CASSLSSRLGGELFF. In nucleotides, the CDR3 is TGTGCCAGCAGTTTGAGTAGCCGGCTCGGCGGGGAGCTGTTTTTT.

V is TRBV20-1 and J is TRBJ1-1, with TRBD1 as a possible D gene (5 bases). V was pared by 6 bases and J by 1 base, with 12 bases between. Germline V lookup: CDR1 DFQATT, CDR2 SNEGSKA (reference sequence). This CDR3 is built from 13 residues. Here the CDR3 DNA reads TGCAGTGCCTACAGGATTGGGAACACTGAAGCTTTCTTT. Its translation: CSAYRIGNTEAFF.

The sample holds many counts of this clonotype. This sequence joins TRBV11-2 and TRBJ1-1; D is ambiguous. V dropped 5 bases and J dropped 1 base, with 14 bases sitting between them. Germline CDR1 is SGHAT and CDR2 is FQNNGV. This CDR3 contains 15 residues. The chain's CDR3 is CASSVGSSPNTEAFF. The CDR3 region has the DNA TGTGCCAGCAGCGTTGGTAGTTCCCCGAACACTGAAGCTTTCTTT.

This chain joins TRBV9 and TRBJ2-3; 12 nucleotides agree with TRBD2. With 4 bases clipped from V and 0 bases from J, the junction kept 6 bases outside the gene matches. The length of the CDR3 is 17 residues. Germline V gene data show CDR1 as SGDLS and CDR2 as YYNGEE. The CDR3 DNA sequence: TGTGCCAGCAGCCACGGGACTAGCGGGTCTAGCACAGATACGCAGTATTTT. Translating it yields CASSHGTSGSSTDTQYF.